This entry lists 23 T cell receptor beta chains sequenced from one sample in a study of blood T cell repertoires in COVID-19. Profiled with immunoSEQ multiplex PCR; TCRdb holds only in-frame clones, not every one. The table records just over 350,000 clones, more than 85% of them present only once. Sequencing input: PBMCs or T cells enriched from blood (not recorded which). The receptors originated from a woman aged 25 to 39 who had recovered from COVID-19.

The chain couples TRBV7-2 to TRBJ2-2; 13 positions agree with TRBD2. Losses at the gene ends were 5 bases for V and 7 bases for J; bases not matched to a gene: 13. The CDR3 is 18 amino acids. Germline V gene data show CDR1 as SGHTA and CDR2 as FQGNSA. The CDR3 DNA sequence: TGTGCCAGCAGCCTTTCTGGCAGGACTAGCGGGGGTAGCGGGGAGCTGTTTTTT. This encodes CASSLSGRTSGGSGELFF. The full variable domain, rest sourced from reference TRBV7-2 and TRBJ2-2, is GAGVSQSPSNKVTEKGKDVELRCDPISGHTALYWYRQSLGQGLEFLIYFQGNSAPDKSGLPSDRFSAERTGGSVSTLTIQRTQQEDSAVYLCASSLSGRTSGGSGELFFGEGSRLTVL.

The rearrangement joins TRBV9 to TRBJ1-2; tentatively, D is TRBD1 (6 bases). Germline-derived CDR1 and CDR2 are SGDLS and YYNGEE. The CDR3 sequence is 15 residues long. V was pared by 0 bases and J by 4 bases, with 13 bases between. The CDR3 reads CASSVVEGGPYGYTF. In DNA, the CDR3 is TGTGCCAGCAGCGTAGTGGAGGGGGGGCCCTATGGCTACACCTTC.

The chain combines TRBV11-1 with TRBJ1-1; D gene uncertain. The germline gives CDR1 SGHAT, CDR2 FQDESV (reference sequence). V lost 5 bases, J lost 11 bases, and 12 bases lay in between. CDR3 size: 11 residues. CDR3 protein: CASSPVRQAFF. CDR3 nucleotides: TGTGCCAGCAGCCCGGTGCGGCAGGCTTTCTTT.

This chain connects TRBV19 to TRBJ2-7, with 9 bases aligning to TRBD1. This CDR3 comprises 15 residues. Trimming removed 2 bases from V and 2 bases from J; junction bases left unmatched: 4. CDR1 is LNHDA and CDR2 is SQIVND in the germline V gene (reference sequence). CDR3 sequence reads: CASSITGGAAYEQYF. The CDR3 nucleotides are TGTGCCAGTAGTATAACAGGGGGCGCGGCCTACGAGCAGTACTTC.

The rearrangement uses TRBV18 and TRBJ1-1, with 10 positions matching TRBD1. This CDR3 is built from 15 residues. The J segment lost 5 bases and the V segment lost 3 bases, leaving 6 bases of the junction unmatched. Per germline, CDR1 KGHSH and CDR2 LQKENI. The DNA of the CDR3 is TGTGCCAGCTCACCCGACAGGGGGCGGGCGACTGAAGCTTTCTTT. The encoded protein is CASSPDRGRATEAFF.

The gene calls are TRBV5-4 and TRBJ1-1; D is unresolved. Germline V lookup: CDR1 SGHNT, CDR2 YYREEE (reference sequence). The length of the CDR3 is 13 residues. The V end was cut by 1 base, the J end by 6 bases, with 10 bases between. Here the CDR3 DNA reads TGTGCCAGCAGCTTGAATGAAGCGGCTGAAGCTTTCTTT. Translating gives CASSLNEAAEAFF.

The chain combines TRBV29-1 with TRBJ2-7, with D unresolved. The CDR3 consists of 13 residues. CDR1 SQVTM and CDR2 ANQGSEA come from the germline V gene. With 0 bases removed from V and 6 bases from J, the gap between germline ends came to 12 bases. The CDR3 DNA follows: TGCAGCGTTGAAGATTCGTCCGGGTTCGAGCAGTACTTC. Translated, it gives CSVEDSSGFEQYF.

V is TRBV4-2 and J is TRBJ2-7; TRBD1 is a possible D gene (5 bases). V was pared by 0 bases and J by 12 bases, with 21 bases between. The CDR3 length is 15 residues. Germline V CDR1 and CDR2: LGHNA, YNFKEQ. CDR3 coding DNA: TGTGCCAGCAGCCAAGATCAGACAGCCCCAGATTTTCGGTACTTC. Translating gives CASSQDQTAPDFRYF.

V gene TRBV7-9 combines with J gene TRBJ2-1; TRBD2 matches at 13 bases. This CDR3 is 16 amino acids long. V gave up 5 bases and J gave up 5 bases; unmatched junction bases: 6. From germline, CDR1 is SEHNR and CDR2 FQNEAQ (reference sequence). CDR3 amino acids: CASSKSGLAGHNEQFF. CDR3 nucleotide sequence: TGTGCCAGCAGCAAGTCGGGACTAGCGGGACACAATGAGCAGTTCTTC. The full variable domain, completed using reference TRBV7-9 and TRBJ2-1, is DTGVSQNPRHKITKRGQNVTFRCDPISEHNRLYWYRQTLGQGPEFLTYFQNEAQLEKSRLLSDRFSAERPKGSFSTLEIQRTEQGDSAMYLCASSKSGLAGHNEQFFGPGTRLTVL.

The rearrangement uses TRBV27 and TRBJ2-7, with 11 positions matching TRBD2. Germline loops: CDR1 MNHEY, CDR2 SMNVEV (reference sequence). V trimming: 4 bases; J trimming: 6 bases; junction bases outside the gene matches: 8. The CDR3 contains 15 residues. The CDR3 nucleotides read TGTGCCAGCAGTTCCCCGACTAGCGGGACTCTCGAGCAGTACTTC. This encodes CASSSPTSGTLEQYF.

The chain combines TRBV5-1 with TRBJ2-7, with D possibly matching TRBD1 (5 bases). Trimming stripped 3 bases from V and 2 bases from J, with 12 bases between. The CDR3 loop spans 14 amino acids. Per the germline V gene, CDR1 is SGHRS and CDR2 is YFSETQ. The CDR3 spells CASSSGHQTYEQYF. The CDR3 bases are TGCGCCAGCAGCTCCGGACATCAAACCTACGAGCAGTACTTC.

The chain links TRBV24-1 to TRBJ2-1, with 11 bases that match TRBD2. This CDR3 region has 20 residues. CDR1 KGHDR and CDR2 SFDVKD come from the germline V gene. V trimming: 0 bases; J trimming: 5 bases; junction bases outside the gene matches: 14. The CDR3 DNA follows: TGTGCCACCAGTGATTTGAAGTCGATAGCGGGAGGGCCAAGGAACAATGAGCAGTTCTTC. Its protein is CATSDLKSIAGGPRNNEQFF.

In nucleotides, the CDR3 is TGTGCCAGCAGCCAAGATACGGCGGCTGGAAACACCATATATTTT. Protein sequence: CASSQDTAAGNTIYF. The J gene is TRBJ1-3, the V gene TRBV3-1 (or the pseudogene TRBV3-2); no clear D gene. The CDR3 sequence is 15 residues long. With 0 bases removed from V and 2 bases from J, the gap between germline ends came to 8 bases. Germline V gives CDR1 LGHDT, CDR2 YNNKEL (reference sequence).

The chain combines TRBV5-1 with TRBJ1-1; 7 positions match TRBD1. Germline V gene sequence: CDR1 SGHRS, CDR2 YFSETQ. V lost 3 bases and J lost 1; bases outside the gene matches: 6. CDR3 length: 15 amino acids. Here the CDR3 DNA reads TGCGCCAGCAGCTGGAGGGACAGCAGGAACACTGAAGCTTTCTTT. Amino acids: CASSWRDSRNTEAFF.

The chain joins TRBV7-6 to TRBJ2-1; D perhaps matches TRBD1 (6 bases). The length of the CDR3 is 16 residues. Germline V CDR1 and CDR2: SGHVS, FNYEAQ. V lost 2 bases, J lost 9 bases, and 20 bases lay in between. In DNA form, the CDR3 reads TGTGCCAGCAGCTTAACTCAGGGGAGAGGGGTAGGTGAGCAGTTCTTC. Its protein is CASSLTQGRGVGEQFF.

The chain recombines TRBV10-3 with TRBJ1-2, with D perhaps TRBD1 (5 bases). Trimming removed 2 bases from V and 4 bases from J, with 11 bases in between. Germline values: CDR1 ENHRY, CDR2 SYGVKD. The CDR3 runs to 14 residues. CDR3: CAISETGHTYGYTF. CDR3 coding DNA: TGTGCCATCAGTGAGACAGGACATACCTATGGCTACACCTTC.

In this sample, this clone turned up once. The chain is built from TRBV18 and TRBJ2-7; maybe TRBD2 (5 bases). Germline V gives CDR1 KGHSH, CDR2 LQKENI. V lost 6 bases to trimming and J lost 3 bases, with 12 bases between them. This CDR3 is built from 13 residues. Written as DNA, the CDR3 is TGTGCCAGCTCCCCCCCCGGGGTCTACGAGCAGTACTTC. Encoded protein: CASSPPGVYEQYF.

The J gene is TRBJ1-2, the V gene TRBV29-1, with D hard to call. Germline CDR1 SQVTM, CDR2 ANQGSEA. The CDR3 has 11 residues. The V and J ends lost 6 bases and 8 bases respectively, with 13 bases between them. The CDR3, as DNA: TGCAGCGTCCACCGGGAAACCGGCTACACCTTC. Translation: CSVHRETGYTF.

For the CDR3, the DNA is TGTGCCAGCAGGAGGGATCCCGTGTTCAATGAGCAGTTCTTC. Translation: CASRRDPVFNEQFF. The genes are TRBV2 and TRBJ2-1; TRBD2 is a possible D gene (5 bases). Germline V gene lookup returns CDR1 SNHLY and CDR2 FYNNEI. Trimming removed 6 bases from V and 6 bases from J, with 15 bases in between. This CDR3 region has 14 residues.

This chain joins TRBV11-2 and TRBJ1-6; D gene uncertain. The V end was cut by 0 bases, the J end by 10 bases, with 10 bases between. CDR1 and CDR2 from the germline V gene are SGHAT and FQNNGV. The CDR3 length is 14 residues. The CDR3: CASSLESPGSPLHF. The CDR3 nucleotides are TGTGCCAGCAGCTTAGAGTCGCCGGGGTCACCCCTCCACTTT. The full variable domain, rest sourced from reference TRBV11-2 and TRBJ1-6, is EAGVAQSPRYKIIEKRQSVAFWCNPISGHATLYWYQQILGQGPKLLIQFQNNGVVDDSQLPKDRFSAERLKGVDSTLKIQPAKLEDSAVYLCASSLESPGSPLHFGNGTRLTVT.

This clone was picked up one time. V and J are TRBV29-1 and TRBJ2-5; 11 bases match TRBD1. This CDR3 has 15 amino acids. Germline V gene data show CDR1 as SQVTM and CDR2 as ANQGSEA. Trimming removed 5 bases from V and 5 bases from J; junction bases left unmatched: 10. CDR3 coding DNA: TGCAGCGTTACTGGGACAGGGGGTTTTGGGGAGACCCAGTACTTC. Its translation is CSVTGTGGFGETQYF.

This clone was detected once. The chain links TRBV4-1 to TRBJ1-1; D might be TRBD1 (5 bases). CDR3 length: 14 residues. CDR1 and CDR2 from the germline V gene are MGHRA and YSYEKL. The germline V and J ends were trimmed by 0 bases and 3 bases, with 8 bases remaining between them. Here the CDR3 reads CASSQEGVYTEAFF. DNA for the CDR3: TGCGCCAGCAGCCAAGAAGGGGTTTACACTGAAGCTTTCTTT.

The count of this clone is one. The chain uses TRBV19 and TRBJ1-6; possibly TRBD1 for D (6 bases). This CDR3 has 15 residues. CDR1 is LNHDA and CDR2 is SQIVND in the germline V gene (reference sequence). The ends were cut back, 5 bases at V and 6 bases at J, with 14 bases in the middle. The CDR3 sequence: CASSQTGSRNSPLHF. In nucleotides, the CDR3 is TGTGCCAGTAGTCAAACAGGGTCTCGTAATTCACCCCTCCACTTT. Full variable domain (outside the CDR3, taken from reference TRBV19 and TRBJ1-6): DGGITQSPKYLFRKEGQNVTLSCEQNLNHDAMYWYRQDPGQGLRLIYYSQIVNDFQKGDIAEGYSVSREKKESFPLTVTSAQKNPTAFYLCASSQTGSRNSPLHFGNGTRLTVT.